This T cell receptor beta chain was found in a study of identical twins (dated by TCRdb to the mid-2010s). Notes on the research overall: The study deep-sequenced TCR alpha and beta repertoires from monozygotic twins, unrelated adults of various ages and cord blood to test whether fetal clonotypes persist. Replicate twin experiments were performed at different times using different library preparation protocols to rule out contamination. On the study overall, not on this receptor specifically: The excess sharing between twins in beta out-of-frame sequences was weaker because fewer shared sequences reduced the signal-to-noise ratio. Because the same donors could not be followed over many years, conclusions were based on cross-sectional statistical analysis. Compared with coincidental sharing between unrelated individuals, an excess of low generation-probability sequences was observed among out-of-frame TCR alpha sequences shared between twins. Zero-insertion analyses could be partly confounded by invariant T cells such as MAIT and iNKT, though diverse VJ usage argued against such confounding for most clonotypes. Recombination models systematically underestimated out-of-frame TCR alpha sharing in monozygotic twins but agreed with sharing between unrelated individuals. Abundant cord blood beta clonotypes carried fewer insertions; young adult naive repertoires showed a weaker similar trend, while memory repertoires showed none.

Every donor was a healthy Caucasian. Three pairs of female monozygotic twins, all aged 18 to 29 years, were included in the twin cohort. Positive isolation kits from Invitrogen were used to isolate CD4+ and CD8+ T cell populations. Libraries were constructed by 5' RACE. The instrument given in TCRdb is Illumina HiSeq 2000. Template switching added a universal primer binding site, and the final cDNA carried a unique molecular identifier that allowed TCR cDNA molecules to be counted accurately. Specific primers in the conserved constant-segment region were used to synthesize first-strand cDNA for TCR alpha and beta chains. Each cDNA library was double barcoded, with a SMART-Mk sample barcode plus Illumina barcodes, to control for contamination. Two successive PCR steps introduced TruSeq adapter sequences along with Illumina sample barcodes. The Illumina HiSeq platform was used with custom primers to sequence TCR alpha and beta cDNA libraries. The study's processing was this. Unique molecular identifiers were extracted from raw reads with MiGEC, and CDR3 positions were determined with MiXCR. Recombination models were inferred per individual with the repgenHMM and IGoR tools using an EM algorithm. The analysis of shared clonotypes was done with the tcR package in R, with sharing normalized by the product of cloneset sizes. To study raw recombination without the effects of thymic and clonal selection, out-of-frame nonproductive sequences were analyzed. The raw public data were reprocessed by TCRdb itself: fastp quality trimming at Q25, MiXCR clonotype calling, in-frame beta chains only. Entries are consolidated by CDR3 protein sequence, retaining the most common genes and DNA. Clone size and V and J calls follow TCRdb, not the original study. The sample table records around 550,000 distinct CDR3 sequences; 15% of these occur just once. The ten largest clones add up to 0.44% of the sample.

This clonotype was seen repeatedly, ten times or more. Its target antigen remains unknown. No quality values exist for individual bases; no much larger clone is one base distant. This sample also appeared in a second study, on yellow fever vaccine responses in identical twins. That second report states: The T cell response to vaccination in identical twins was reported by the authors to appear partly convergent and partly personalized. Focusing on identical twins, the study followed the T cell clones that responded to the vaccine, and did so with precision.

Source material: CD4+ T cells sorted from blood. The source of this sequence is a woman under 30 in good health.

The CDR3 in this case is CASSQDRLAGAHEQYF. Read as DNA, the sequence is TGTGCCAGCAGCCAAGATCGACTAGCGGGAGCCCACGAGCAGTACTTC. The V gene is TRBV3-1 and the J gene is TRBJ2-7, and TRBD2 aligns with 12 junction nucleotides. The CDR3 runs 16 amino acids, cysteine and phenylalanine included. Just the 48-base CDR3 DNA is kept, in frame starting at base 1. V has 0 bases trimmed and J has 5 bases trimmed; junction bases matching no gene number 5. The germline V gene (reference sequence) gives CDR1 as LGHDT and CDR2 as YNNKEL.